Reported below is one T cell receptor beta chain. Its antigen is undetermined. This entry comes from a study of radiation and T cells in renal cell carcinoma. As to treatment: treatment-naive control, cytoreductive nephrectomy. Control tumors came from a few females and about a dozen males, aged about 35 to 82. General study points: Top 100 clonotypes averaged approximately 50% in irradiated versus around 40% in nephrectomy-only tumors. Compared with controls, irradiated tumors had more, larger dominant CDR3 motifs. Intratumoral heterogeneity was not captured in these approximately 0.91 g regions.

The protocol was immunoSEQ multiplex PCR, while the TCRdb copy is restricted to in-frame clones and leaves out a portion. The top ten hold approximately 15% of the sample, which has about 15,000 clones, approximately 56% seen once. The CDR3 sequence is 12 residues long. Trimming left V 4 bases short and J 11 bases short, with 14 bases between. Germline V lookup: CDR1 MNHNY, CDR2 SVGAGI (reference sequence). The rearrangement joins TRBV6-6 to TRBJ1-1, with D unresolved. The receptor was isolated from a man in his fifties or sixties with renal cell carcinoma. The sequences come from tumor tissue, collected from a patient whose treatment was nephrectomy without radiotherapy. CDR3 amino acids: CASSSPGLTAFF. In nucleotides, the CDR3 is TGTGCCAGCAGTTCCCCCGGTCTGACGGCTTTCTTT.